This T cell receptor (beta chain) originates from a study of T cell responses to AZD1222 COVID-19 vaccine. Germline lookup yields CDR1 ENHRY and CDR2 SYGVKD. The CDR3 is 13 amino acids. V gave up 2 bases and J gave up 4 bases, with 8 bases separating them. In the case of this clone: Its specificity is not known.

The study's findings and limits: Elevations in Spike-specific TCR breadth and depth followed administration of two AZD1222 doses.

Sequenced by immunoSEQ multiplex PCR; TCRdb stores in-frame clones only, minus some. The sample lists approximately 82,000 clones, around nine tenths occurring once. The sequence was obtained from an adult who received the AZD1222 COVID-19 vaccine. Here the sequenced sample was peripheral blood, taken 28 days after the second AZD1222 dose. The V and J genes are TRBV10-3 and TRBJ1-1; possible D gene TRBD1, 5 bases. The CDR3 protein is CAISEQGGTEAFF. In DNA, the CDR3 is TGTGCCATCAGTGAGCAGGGTGGCACTGAAGCTTTCTTT.